The clone carrying this TCR beta chain was picked up a small number of times. The data stem from a study of identical twins. TCRdb reanalysed the 5' RACE reads using MiXCR and keeps one entry per CDR3 protein. The sample includes under 400,000 distinct CDR3 sequences, around 9.7% seen only once; the top ten take roughly 8.7%. The CDR3 sequence is 14 residues long. V was trimmed by 0 bases and J by 5 bases, leaving 11 bases between them. Germline V gene sequence: CDR1 ENHRY, CDR2 SYGVKD. V is TRBV10-3 and J is TRBJ2-7; D possibly corresponds to TRBD2 (6 bases). The sequence was obtained from a woman aged 45-65 years in good health. What was sequenced was naive T cells sorted from blood. The CDR3 loop is CAISESTGEDEQYF. The CDR3 nucleotides are TGTGCCATCAGTGAGTCTACGGGAGAGGACGAGCAGTACTTC.